This TCR beta chain was sequenced during a study of blood T cells in healthy people across ages. The wider study: About one barcoded beta molecule was captured per two T cells (by template switching).

Germline V gene sequence: CDR1 MRHNA, CDR2 SNTAGT. This CDR3 contains 13 residues. V shed 8 bases and J shed 7 bases, with 12 bases lying between them. As concerns this clonotype: The antigen remains undetermined.

With a J-beta primer mix and a sample-barcoded 5' primer, a second PCR ran about 7 to 12 cycles. Using its own MiXCR run on the 5' RACE reads, TCRdb lists one record per CDR3 protein. The sample contains 1.5 million to 2 million distinct CDR3 sequences, about 35% of which appear only once. Overall study results and limits: The fall in TCR beta diversity per million T cells was roughly linear with age.

Sequenced sample: blood. The chain employs TRBV6-4 and TRBJ1-6; weak D call: TRBD1 (6 bases). The TCR originated in a woman in her twenties or thirties in good health. CDR3 bases: TGTGCCAGCCGGGGGGCAGGAAATTCACCCCTCCACTTT. It specifies CASRGAGNSPLHF.